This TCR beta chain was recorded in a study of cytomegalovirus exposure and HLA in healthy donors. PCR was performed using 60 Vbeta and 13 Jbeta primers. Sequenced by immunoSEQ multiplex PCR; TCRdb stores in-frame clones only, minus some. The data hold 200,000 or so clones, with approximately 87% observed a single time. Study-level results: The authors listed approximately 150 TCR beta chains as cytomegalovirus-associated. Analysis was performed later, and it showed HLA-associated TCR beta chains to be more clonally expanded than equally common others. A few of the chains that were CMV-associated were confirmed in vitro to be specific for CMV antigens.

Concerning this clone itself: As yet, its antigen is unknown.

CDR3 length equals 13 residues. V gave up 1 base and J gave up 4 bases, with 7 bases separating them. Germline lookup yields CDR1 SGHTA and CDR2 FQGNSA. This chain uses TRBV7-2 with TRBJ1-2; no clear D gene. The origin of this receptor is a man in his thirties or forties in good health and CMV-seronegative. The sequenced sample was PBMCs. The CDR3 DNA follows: TGTGCCAGCAGCTTAGAGGGAGTCTATGGCTACACCTTC. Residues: CASSLEGVYGYTF.